The 26 T cell receptor beta chains given below trace back to one sample, sequenced in a study of CD8 T cells in Susac syndrome. RNA amounts of about 0.45 to 1 ug underwent reverse transcription with random hexamers. MiXCR, run by TCRdb on the immunoSEQ multiplex PCR reads, gives a single entry per CDR3 protein. This table holds almost 450,000 distinct CDR3 sequences, about 85% found once. Specimen: CD8+ T cells from PBMCs. These receptors all stem from a human donor with multiple sclerosis.

The chain carries TRBV30 and TRBJ2-7, with D perhaps TRBD1 or TRBD2 (5 bases each). The CDR3 is made up of 12 amino acids. The germline CDR1 and CDR2 sequences are GTSNPN and SVGIG (reference sequence). CDR3 in amino acids: CAARDGPYEQYF. The CDR3 DNA follows: TGTGCTGCCCGGGACGGACCATACGAGCAGTACTTC. The full variable domain, in which reference TRBV30 and TRBJ2-7 provide the parts outside the CDR3, is SQTIHQWPATLVQPVGSPLSLECTVEGTSNPNLYWYRQAAGRGLQLLFYSVGIGQISSEVPQNLSASRPQDRQFILSSKKLLLSDSGFYLCAARDGPYEQYFGPGTRLTVT.

This chain joins TRBV7-9 and TRBJ1-5, with D perhaps TRBD1 (5 bases). V dropped 2 bases and J dropped 0 bases, with 20 bases sitting between them. This CDR3 spans 19 amino acids. The germline V gene encodes CDR1 SEHNR and CDR2 FQNEAQ (reference sequence). Here the CDR3 reads CASSLPGAAIAYSNQPQHF. The CDR3 DNA reads as TGTGCCAGCAGCTTACCCGGGGCCGCGATAGCGTATAGCAATCAGCCCCAGCATTTT.

V gene TRBV4-1 combines with J gene TRBJ2-7; the D call may be TRBD1 or TRBD2 (5 bases each). The CDR3 runs to 15 residues. The germline CDR1 and CDR2 sequences are MGHRA and YSYEKL. Between the trimmed V and J ends, which lost 3 bases and 4 bases, there was a span of 16 bases. CDR3: CASSHPGQGGYEQYF. The CDR3 DNA reads TGCGCCAGCAGCCACCCGGGGCAGGGCGGGTACGAGCAGTACTTC.

The chain employs TRBV19 and TRBJ1-1, with D perhaps TRBD1 (5 bases). The CDR3 spans 13 residues. V lost 6 bases and J 6 bases, leaving 14 bases between the germline ends. The germline V gene encodes CDR1 LNHDA and CDR2 SQIVND (reference sequence). CDR3 sequence reads: CASRHGTGAEAFF. CDR3 coding DNA: TGTGCCAGTAGACATGGGACCGGCGCTGAAGCTTTCTTT.

The chain links TRBV4-1 to TRBJ1-4; D not certain. The germline gives CDR1 MGHRA, CDR2 YSYEKL. Trimming removed 1 base from V and 5 bases from J, with 11 bases in between. This CDR3 has 15 residues. This CDR3 is CASSQVVKLNEKLFF. The CDR3 bases are TGCGCCAGCAGCCAAGTCGTCAAACTGAATGAAAAACTGTTTTTT.

This chain uses TRBV19 with TRBJ2-7, with TRBD1 matching 8 bases. V trimming: 3 bases; J trimming: 0 bases; junction bases outside the gene matches: 7. Germline-derived CDR1 and CDR2 are LNHDA and SQIVND (reference sequence). The CDR3 has 16 amino acids. CDR3: CASSILGDRRSYEQYF. The CDR3 DNA is TGTGCCAGTAGTATTCTTGGGGACAGGCGCTCCTACGAGCAGTACTTC.

CDR3 DNA sequence: TGCAGCGTTGTTGAAGCGAACACCGGGGAGCTGTTTTTT. It is translated as CSVVEANTGELFF. This sequence joins TRBV29-1 and TRBJ2-2; D not resolved. Trimming shortened V by 4 bases and J by 0 bases, and 6 bases separated the two germline ends. Germline values: CDR1 SQVTM, CDR2 ANQGSEA. The CDR3 totals 13 residues.

The V and J genes are TRBV27 and TRBJ2-2, with D maybe TRBD2 (5 bases). CDR3 length: 16 residues. From germline, CDR1 is MNHEY and CDR2 SMNVEV (reference sequence). Trimming left V 7 bases short and J 2 bases short, with 17 bases between. As DNA, the CDR3 is TGTGCCAGCACCCAGATCGGCGGGCAAAACACCGGGGAGCTGTTTTTT. It is translated as CASTQIGGQNTGELFF.

This rearrangement joins TRBV7-2 to TRBJ2-3; D unresolved. Deletions cut 1 base from V and 0 bases from J, with 11 bases between. CDR1 and CDR2 (germline): SGHTA, FQGNSA. CDR3 length: 16 amino acids. CDR3 nucleotides: TGTGCCAGCAGCTTAGGTACCAGGTCGAGCACAGATACGCAGTATTTT. This sequence encodes CASSLGTRSSTDTQYF. Together with reference TRBV7-2 and TRBJ2-3, the CDR3 gives the full variable domain: GAGVSQSPSNKVTEKGKDVELRCDPISGHTALYWYRQSLGQGLEFLIYFQGNSAPDKSGLPSDRFSAERTGGSVSTLTIQRTQQEDSAVYLCASSLGTRSSTDTQYFGPGTRLTVL.

V and J are TRBV5-1 and TRBJ2-2; 8 positions agree with TRBD1. From germline, CDR1 is SGHRS and CDR2 YFSETQ. Germline trimming cut 4 bases from V and 4 bases from J; bases unmatched to any gene: 12. CDR3 length equals 17 residues. CDR3 DNA: TGCGCCAGCAGCCCGGACAGGGTGCATCGCAGCACCGGGGAGCTGTTTTTT. It is translated as CASSPDRVHRSTGELFF.

The V call is TRBV4-1, the J call TRBJ2-1; 11 bases match TRBD2. The CDR3 covers 18 residues. Trimming took 1 base from V and 5 from J; bases not matched to a gene: 10. Germline loops: CDR1 MGHRA, CDR2 YSYEKL. CDR3 in amino acids: CASSQVSPGTSGNNEQFF. CDR3 sequence (DNA): TGCGCCAGCAGCCAAGTATCCCCAGGGACTAGCGGTAACAATGAGCAGTTCTTC.

In this sample, this clonotype turned up a few times. This chain joins TRBV11-2 and TRBJ2-7; 9 bases line up with TRBD1. The trim removed 5 bases at V and 3 bases at J, leaving 11 bases unmatched. Germline-derived CDR1 and CDR2 are SGHAT and FQNNGV. The CDR3 has 16 residues. In nucleotides, the CDR3 is TGTGCCAGCAGCCCTAAGCCGAGACAGGGGGACTACGAGCAGTACTTC. It specifies CASSPKPRQGDYEQYF.

V gene TRBV4-1 combines with J gene TRBJ2-1; tentatively, D is TRBD1 or TRBD2 (5 bases each). The CDR3 has 17 amino acids. Deletions cut 1 base from V and 5 bases from J, with 18 bases between. CDR1 is MGHRA, CDR2 YSYEKL, per germline. The CDR3 loop is CASSQGAPWKGHNEQFF. In nucleotides, the CDR3 is TGCGCCAGCAGCCAAGGTGCCCCTTGGAAGGGACACAATGAGCAGTTCTTC.

This sequence joins TRBV5-4 and TRBJ1-1; D is possibly TRBD1 (5 bases). Germline V gene sequence: CDR1 SGHNT, CDR2 YYREEE (reference sequence). This CDR3 has 14 residues. V was shortened by 2 bases and J by 5 bases, with 13 bases between the two germline ends. For the CDR3, the DNA is TGTGCCAGCAGCTTTAAAGGGGCCGGGACTGAAGCTTTCTTT. The encoded protein is CASSFKGAGTEAFF.

The gene calls are TRBV4-1 and TRBJ2-7, with a tentative D call TRBD1 (5 bases). CDR3 size: 14 residues. CDR1 is MGHRA, CDR2 YSYEKL, per germline. Trimming removed 1 base from V and 4 bases from J, with 11 bases in between. The CDR3 loop is CASSQGQGLYEQYF. The CDR3 region has the DNA TGCGCCAGCAGCCAAGGCCAGGGCTTGTACGAGCAGTACTTC.

The gene calls are TRBV5-1 and TRBJ1-1; no clear D gene. The CDR3 covers 13 residues. The germline CDR1 and CDR2 sequences are SGHRS and YFSETQ. The V end was cut by 6 bases, the J end by 3 bases, with 12 bases between. The CDR3 is CASTPNLDTEAFF. DNA of the CDR3: TGCGCCAGCACCCCCAATCTGGACACTGAAGCTTTCTTT.

J is TRBJ1-5 and V is TRBV6-1; no reliable D call. V was trimmed by 7 bases and J by 1 base, leaving 17 bases between them. Germline-derived CDR1 and CDR2 are MNHNS and SASEGT. The CDR3 contains 16 residues. The CDR3 protein is CASNSGASYSNQPQHF. The CDR3 DNA reads TGTGCCAGCAACTCGGGAGCCAGCTACAGCAATCAGCCCCAGCATTTT.

The V gene is TRBV6-1, the J gene TRBJ2-3, with D possibly being TRBD1 (6 bases). This CDR3 is built from 15 residues. Trimming shortened V by 3 bases and J by 0 bases, and 10 bases separated the two germline ends. The V gene's germline CDR1 is MNHNS and CDR2 SASEGT. Here the CDR3 reads CASSEPGHSTDTQYF. The CDR3 coding sequence is TGTGCCAGCAGTGAGCCGGGACATAGCACAGATACGCAGTATTTT.

The chain is built from TRBV30 and TRBJ2-3, with D perhaps matching TRBD2 (5 bases). V was clipped by 1 base and J by 0 bases, with 11 bases between them. In germline, CDR1 is GTSNPN, CDR2 SVGIG (reference sequence). This CDR3 comprises 15 residues. The CDR3 region has the DNA TGTGCCTGGAGTGCCGGTAGCGCCAGCACAGATACGCAGTATTTT. The encoded protein is CAWSAGSASTDTQYF. The full variable domain, in which reference TRBV30 and TRBJ2-3 provide the parts outside the CDR3, is SQTIHQWPATLVQPVGSPLSLECTVEGTSNPNLYWYRQAAGRGLQLLFYSVGIGQISSEVPQNLSASRPQDRQFILSSKKLLLSDSGFYLCAWSAGSASTDTQYFGPGTRLTVL.

This clonotype has only a few counts. The chain recombines TRBV27 with TRBJ1-1, with 8 bases fitting TRBD1. The germline V gene has CDR1 MNHEY and CDR2 SMNVEV (reference sequence). The CDR3 covers 14 residues. V shed 3 bases and J 3 bases; nucleotides not matched to a gene: 3. The CDR3, as DNA: TGTGCCAGCAGTTTGACAGGGGTGTACACTGAAGCTTTCTTT. It encodes CASSLTGVYTEAFF.

The chain links TRBV7-9 to TRBJ2-2; the D is unclear. Germline V CDR1 and CDR2: SEHNR, FQNEAQ (reference sequence). V shed 1 base and J shed 7 bases, with 7 bases lying between them. CDR3 length equals 13 residues. The CDR3: CASSLGAVGELFF. CDR3 sequence (DNA): TGTGCCAGCAGCTTAGGGGCGGTCGGGGAGCTGTTTTTT.

This clonotype appeared a single time. The J gene is TRBJ2-1, the V gene TRBV9; 10 bases are a match to TRBD2. J lost 7 bases, V lost 3 bases, and 7 bases had no gene match. This CDR3 contains 15 residues. Germline-derived CDR1 and CDR2 are SGDLS and YYNGEE. The CDR3 is CASSAPVAGGNEQFF. For the CDR3, the DNA is TGTGCCAGCAGCGCCCCGGTAGCGGGAGGTAATGAGCAGTTCTTC.

The rearrangement joins TRBV7-3 to TRBJ2-1; 7 bases map to TRBD2. Germline V gene sequence: CDR1 SGHTA, CDR2 FQGTGA. The CDR3 is 15 residues long. Unmatched junction bases numbered 6, after V lost 2 bases and J lost 5 bases. The CDR3 DNA reads as TGTGCCAGCAGCTTAGCTAGCGGAGACGACAATGAGCAGTTCTTC. This encodes CASSLASGDDNEQFF.

The rearrangement links TRBV10-2 to TRBJ2-1; the D is unclear. The ends were cut back, 6 bases at V and 9 bases at J, with 12 bases in the middle. Germline-derived CDR1 and CDR2 are WSHSY and SAAADI. This CDR3 region has 12 residues. The CDR3 bases are TGCGCCAGCAGCCACTTCGGCACTGAGCAGTTCTTC. It encodes CASSHFGTEQFF.

This clonotype appeared a few times. The rearrangement joins TRBV27 to TRBJ1-1; D unresolved. There are 14 residues in the CDR3. Germline assignment: CDR1 MNHEY and CDR2 SMNVEV (reference sequence). V lost 5 bases to trimming and J lost 1 base, with 11 bases between them. As DNA, the CDR3 is TGTGCCAGCAGTCCCTGGACGGCGAACACTGAAGCTTTCTTT. This encodes CASSPWTANTEAFF.

The chain has TRBV10-1 and TRBJ2-2; D is perhaps TRBD1 (5 bases). This CDR3 is 14 amino acids long. V was pared by 10 bases and J by 5 bases, with 17 bases between. Germline values: CDR1 WNHNN, CDR2 SYGVQD (reference sequence). CDR3 coding DNA: TGCGCCACCCAAACGTCCAGGGAAACCGGGGAGCTGTTTTTT. Its protein product is CATQTSRETGELFF.